This T cell receptor beta chain stems from a study of metastatic and nonmetastatic thyroid tumors. This clone was seen a few times. TCRdb re-called the PCR reads through MiXCR. The data show some 16,000 clones, with roughly 13% seen just once and 25% to 35% held by the top ten. None of the patients had undergone any treatment ahead of thyroid surgery. Germline loops: CDR1 SGHTA, CDR2 FQGNSA. The V end was cut by 1 base, the J end by 2 bases, with 7 bases between. The CDR3 is made up of 14 amino acids. This TCR derives from a female donor with papillary thyroid cancer or a benign thyroid nodule (not recorded which). Some clones in this sample may be carry-over from other donors' samples. The chain links TRBV7-2 to TRBJ2-3; no reliable D call. Sequencing was carried out using blood. The CDR3 spells CASSLVATTDTQYF. The DNA for the CDR3 is TGTGCCAGCAGCTTAGTGGCGACCACAGATACGCAGTATTTT. Full variable domain (remainder filled in from reference TRBV7-2 and TRBJ2-3): GAGVSQSPSNKVTEKGKDVELRCDPISGHTALYWYRQSLGQGLEFLIYFQGNSAPDKSGLPSDRFSAERTGGSVSTLTIQRTQQEDSAVYLCASSLVATTDTQYFGPGTRLTVL.